Shown below are 2 T cell receptor beta chains from a single sample sequenced in a study of T cells expressing NK-cell markers. TCRdb derives one entry per CDR3 protein from the 5' RACE reads, leaving out DNA. There are about 460,000 distinct CDR3 sequences in the sample, with roughly 1.4% held by the top ten. Input material: blood T cells: a sorted CD56 or NKG2C T cell subset, CD4+ or CD8+ T cells, or bulk PBMC T cells (not recorded which). The receptors were sampled from a woman between 45 and 60 years old in good health.

The chain joins TRBV4-1 to TRBJ2-5; TCRdb lists TRBD2, though no DNA is available to test this call. Germline lookup yields CDR1 MGHRA and CDR2 YSYEKL. This CDR3 spans 16 amino acids. The CDR3 reads CASSQGGPRLRETQYF.

This chain uses TRBV12-3 or TRBV12-4 with TRBJ2-5; the D call of TRBD1 rests on TCRdb alone, since no DNA is present to check it. This CDR3 is built from 13 residues. CDR3 in amino acids: CASSFRRGETQYF.